These 16 T cell receptor beta chains were sequenced from one sample in a study of blood T cell repertoires in COVID-19. The repertoire was sequenced with immunoSEQ multiplex PCR; TCRdb's copy has only in-frame clones and lacks some. The sample has approximately 340,000 clones, over 70% seen once; the top ten hold almost 3%. Sequenced: peripheral blood. The receptors were sampled from a man aged 30 to 45 with active or convalescent COVID-19.

The DNA for the CDR3 is TGTGCCAGCAGCTTGGACAGGGGTGAGCCCCAGCATTTT. Its translation: CASSLDRGEPQHF. The rearrangement links TRBV11-2 to TRBJ1-5, with 9 nucleotides matching TRBD1. Trimming took 3 bases from V and 8 from J; bases not matched to a gene: 2. Germline V gives CDR1 SGHAT, CDR2 FQNNGV. The CDR3 contains 13 residues.

The chain combines TRBV6-5 with TRBJ1-2; D possibly corresponds to TRBD1 (5 bases). V was pared by 6 bases and J by 3 bases, with 17 bases between. The CDR3 runs 15 residues. Germline CDR1 and CDR2: MNHEY and SVGAGI. The CDR3 nucleotides are TGTGCCAGCAGGGACGACAGTAGACCCCACTATGGCTACACCTTC. This sequence encodes CASRDDSRPHYGYTF.

Remarks on this clone: Mismatch with germline at one junction end may stem from a read error. The chain carries TRBV27 and TRBJ2-5; 8 positions agree with TRBD2. The CDR3 has 15 residues. Germline loops: CDR1 MNHEY, CDR2 SMNVEV (reference sequence). In DNA, the CDR3 is TGTGCCAGCTGTTTATACGGGGGGGCCCGTGAGACCCAGTACTTC. Translated, it gives CASCLYGGARETQYF.

J is TRBJ1-3 and V is TRBV23-1, with TRBD1 matching over 7 bases. TRBV23-1 is designated an ORF whose function remains uncertain. The CDR3 is 11 residues long. V shed 7 bases, J shed 8 bases, and the junction held 2 bases outside the gene matches. The CDR3 coding sequence is TGCGCCAGCACAGACAGGGACACCATATATTTT. It yields the protein CASTDRDTIYF.

The chain couples TRBV18 to TRBJ1-2, with a possible D match to TRBD1 (5 bases). V dropped 1 base and J dropped 7 bases, with 19 bases sitting between them. Germline V lookup: CDR1 KGHSH, CDR2 LQKENI. The CDR3 runs to 16 residues. CDR3 region: CASSPRGEAPGPGYTF. The CDR3 bases are TGTGCCAGCTCACCACGGGGGGAAGCTCCGGGGCCTGGCTACACCTTC.

This clone was counted a single time. The rearrangement uses TRBV11-2 and TRBJ2-1; 8 nucleotides agree with TRBD2. The CDR3 loop spans 16 amino acids. Germline V lookup: CDR1 SGHAT, CDR2 FQNNGV. The V and J ends lost 6 bases and 3 bases, in that order; junction bases with no gene match: 10. The CDR3 DNA sequence: TGTGCCAGCAGTACCATAAGCGGGAGTTACTACAATGAGCAGTTCTTC. Translating it yields CASSTISGSYYNEQFF. Full variable domain (outside the CDR3, taken from reference TRBV11-2 and TRBJ2-1): EAGVAQSPRYKIIEKRQSVAFWCNPISGHATLYWYQQILGQGPKLLIQFQNNGVVDDSQLPKDRFSAERLKGVDSTLKIQPAKLEDSAVYLCASSTISGSYYNEQFFGPGTRLTVL.

The chain combines TRBV7-8 with TRBJ1-6, with D tentatively TRBD1 (6 bases). Deletions cut 2 bases from V and 8 bases from J, with 16 bases between. This CDR3 comprises 16 residues. CDR1 and CDR2 (germline): SGHVS, FQNEAQ. The CDR3 sequence is CASSLRQVGLDSPLHF. CDR3 nucleotide sequence: TGTGCCAGCAGCTTACGACAGGTCGGGTTGGATTCACCCCTCCACTTT.

On this clone itself: A much larger clone sits a single nucleotide away, making a read error possible. Other DNA sequences in the same sample also yield this CDR3. The V call is TRBV5-1, the J call TRBJ2-3, with 8 positions matching TRBD2. From germline, CDR1 is SGHRS and CDR2 YFSETQ. The CDR3 covers 15 residues. J lost 0 bases, V lost 0 bases, and 0 bases had no gene match. This CDR3 is CASSLGLASTDTQYF. The CDR3 DNA follows: TGCGCCAGCAGCTTGGGACTAGCGAGCACAGATACGCAGTATTTT.

The V and J genes are TRBV6-2 or TRBV6-3 and TRBJ2-5, with 9 bases identical to TRBD2. The V gene end was trimmed by 0 bases and the J gene end by 1 base; junction bases not matched to a gene: 12. Germline-derived CDR1 and CDR2 are MNHEY and SVGEGT. The CDR3 extends over 19 amino acids. CDR3 loop: CASSYSPGLAGISQETQYF. Here the CDR3 DNA reads TGTGCCAGCAGTTACTCACCCGGGCTAGCGGGAATCAGCCAAGAGACCCAGTACTTC.

The gene calls are TRBV11-2 and TRBJ2-7, with TRBD1 matching 8 bases. Germline V gene sequence: CDR1 SGHAT, CDR2 FQNNGV. CDR3 length: 14 amino acids. Trimming cost V 4 bases and J 6 bases; bases outside gene matches: 8. CDR3 DNA: TGTGCCAGCAGCTACCGGGACAGGTTAACCGAGCAGTACTTC. Its protein is CASSYRDRLTEQYF.

The gene calls are TRBV7-3 and TRBJ1-6, with a possible D match to TRBD1 (5 bases). Trimming removed 6 bases from V and 6 bases from J, with 9 bases in between. The CDR3 covers 13 residues. CDR1 is SGHTA, CDR2 FQGTGA, per germline. The CDR3 protein is CASRRDSNSPLHF. CDR3 DNA sequence: TGTGCCAGCAGGCGCGACAGTAATTCACCCCTCCACTTT.

The chain recombines TRBV7-2 with TRBJ2-3; 8 nucleotides match TRBD1. With V trimmed by 3 bases and J by 1 base, 6 bases remained unmatched. This CDR3 is 16 amino acids long. Germline V gene lookup returns CDR1 SGHTA and CDR2 FQGNSA. In DNA form, the CDR3 reads TGTGCCAGCAGCTTCAGGACAGGGATTGGCACAGATACGCAGTATTTT. Amino acids: CASSFRTGIGTDTQYF.

The CDR3 is CSAAEGRRTEAFF. In DNA form, the CDR3 reads TGCAGCGCCGCGGAAGGGAGACGGACTGAAGCTTTCTTT. This chain links TRBV29-1 with TRBJ1-1, with D unclear. Per germline, CDR1 SQVTM and CDR2 ANQGSEA. Trimming cost V 7 bases and J 5 bases, with 17 bases left between them. This CDR3 comprises 13 residues.

The chain combines TRBV12-3 or TRBV12-4 with TRBJ2-7; 7 nucleotides align to TRBD1. CDR3 length equals 12 residues. The V and J ends lost 8 bases and 4 bases, in that order; junction bases with no gene match: 5. CDR3 DNA sequence: TGTGCCAGCGGGGCACAGGGGTACGAGCAGTACTTC. Translation: CASGAQGYEQYF.

The chain is built from TRBV12-5 and TRBJ1-2, with 7 positions matching TRBD1. The germline gives CDR1 LGHNT, CDR2 FRNRAP. The CDR3 length is 14 residues. Trimming cost V 0 bases and J 4 bases; bases outside gene matches: 2. The CDR3 region has the DNA TGTGCTAGTGGTTTGGTGGGACAGATCTATGGCTACACCTTC. Translating gives CASGLVGQIYGYTF.

The V call is TRBV2, the J call TRBJ1-2, with D perhaps matching TRBD1 (5 bases). CDR3 size: 13 residues. Per germline, CDR1 SNHLY and CDR2 FYNNEI. The V end was cut by 4 bases, the J end by 7 bases, with 13 bases between. CDR3 in DNA: TGTGCCAGCAGTGGCGACAGTCCGGGTGGCTACACCTTC. Translating gives CASSGDSPGGYTF.